Shown below are 5 T cell receptor beta chains from a single sample sequenced in a study of T cell changes during pregnancy in multiple sclerosis. The method was immunoSEQ multiplex PCR; TCRdb's version includes in-frame clones alone and lacks a portion of them. The sample consists of about 89,000 clones, approximately 95% of them appearing once. Sequencing used peripheral blood, obtained after pregnancy. These receptors originate from a female donor in good health, enrolled as a control in a pregnancy study.

As for this clone: The junction differs from germline at one of its ends, possibly a read error. V is TRBV29-1 and J is TRBJ2-7; 12 bases are shared with TRBD1. Per the germline V gene, CDR1 is SQVTM and CDR2 is ANQGSEA. CDR3 length: 13 amino acids. The CDR3 protein is CSVEGTGGGEQYF. In nucleotides, the CDR3 is TGCAGCGTAGAAGGGACAGGGGGCGGTGAGCAGTACTTC.

The chain links TRBV7-9 to TRBJ2-1; D not resolved. The ends were cut back, 3 bases at V and 1 base at J, with 10 bases in the middle. CDR3 length: 15 residues. CDR1 is SEHNR, CDR2 FQNEAQ, per germline (reference sequence). CDR3 DNA: TGTGCCAGCAGCTTTTCAGAAAAATCCTACAATGAGCAGTTCTTC. Its protein is CASSFSEKSYNEQFF. Complete variable domain (other parts from reference TRBV7-9 and TRBJ2-1): DTGVSQNPRHKITKRGQNVTFRCDPISEHNRLYWYRQTLGQGPEFLTYFQNEAQLEKSRLLSDRFSAERPKGSFSTLEIQRTEQGDSAMYLCASSFSEKSYNEQFFGPGTRLTVL.

This chain joins TRBV2 and TRBJ1-1, with D unresolved. Deletions cut 3 bases from V and 11 bases from J, with 16 bases between. There are 13 residues in the CDR3. Germline V gene lookup returns CDR1 SNHLY and CDR2 FYNNEI. In nucleotides, the CDR3 is TGTGCCAGCAGTGAGAATATGGGAAGGGAGGCTTTCTTT. Translation gives CASSENMGREAFF.

The chain joins TRBV27 to TRBJ2-7, with 11 bases lining up with TRBD1. Germline CDR1 MNHEY, CDR2 SMNVEV (reference sequence). The CDR3 is 15 amino acids. The V gene end was trimmed by 4 bases and the J gene end by 5 bases; junction bases not matched to a gene: 7. The CDR3 coding sequence is TGTGCCAGCAGTTACACGGGACAGGGGGGGGACGAGCAGTACTTC. Amino acids: CASSYTGQGGDEQYF.

This chain joins TRBV27 and TRBJ2-2; D perhaps matches TRBD2 (6 bases). CDR3 length equals 15 residues. The V and J ends lost 3 bases and 2 bases respectively, with 10 bases between them. CDR1 is MNHEY and CDR2 is SMNVEV in the germline V gene (reference sequence). CDR3 in DNA: TGTGCCAGCAGTTTGGCTAGCGCCAACACCGGGGAGCTGTTTTTT. The encoded protein is CASSLASANTGELFF.